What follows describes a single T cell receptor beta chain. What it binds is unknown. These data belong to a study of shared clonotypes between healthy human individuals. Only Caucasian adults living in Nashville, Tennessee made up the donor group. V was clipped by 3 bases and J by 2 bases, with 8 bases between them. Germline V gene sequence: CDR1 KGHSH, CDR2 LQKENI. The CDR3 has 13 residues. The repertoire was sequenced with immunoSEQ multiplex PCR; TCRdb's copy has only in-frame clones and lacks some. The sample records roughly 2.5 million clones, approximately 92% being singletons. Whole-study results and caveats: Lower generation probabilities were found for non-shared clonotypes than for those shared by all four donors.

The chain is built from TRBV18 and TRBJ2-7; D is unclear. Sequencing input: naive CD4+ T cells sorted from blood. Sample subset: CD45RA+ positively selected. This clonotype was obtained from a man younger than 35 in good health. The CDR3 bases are TGTGCCAGCTCACCCGCTCTAACCTACGAGCAGTACTTC. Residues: CASSPALTYEQYF.